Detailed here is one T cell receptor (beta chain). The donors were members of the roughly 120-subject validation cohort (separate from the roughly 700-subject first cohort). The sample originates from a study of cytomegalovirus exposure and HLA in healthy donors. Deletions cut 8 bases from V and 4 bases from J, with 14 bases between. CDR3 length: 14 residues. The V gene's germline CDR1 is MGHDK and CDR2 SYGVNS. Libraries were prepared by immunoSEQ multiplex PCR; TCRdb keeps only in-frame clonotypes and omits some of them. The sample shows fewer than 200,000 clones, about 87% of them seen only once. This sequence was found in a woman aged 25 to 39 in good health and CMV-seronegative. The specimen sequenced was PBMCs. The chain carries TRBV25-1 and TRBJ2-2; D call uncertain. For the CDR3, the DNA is TGTGCCAGCCGGAACCTAGAATTCACCGGGGAGCTGTTTTTT. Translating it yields CASRNLEFTGELFF.